This T cell receptor (beta chain) was identified during a study of beta chain features in type 1 diabetes. CDR3 length: 14 amino acids. Germline assignment: CDR1 SGDLS and CDR2 YYNGEE. The trim removed 7 bases at V and 1 base at J, leaving 7 bases unmatched. Every isolated RNA sample was fully reverse transcribed, so sequencing captured expressed TCRB transcripts. Method: immunoSEQ multiplex PCR; TCRdb's copy keeps in-frame clones and lacks some. The data hold roughly 220,000 clones, with roughly 16% observed a single time. Findings and caveats of the study: All four CD4+ subsets of Type 1 diabetes patients contained TCRB CDR3s that were moderately but significantly shorter.

Of note for this clone: The antigen remains undetermined.

This rearrangement joins TRBV9 to TRBJ2-5; 7 bases agree with TRBD2. This sequence was found in a man aged 30 to 45 with type 1 diabetes. The sequencing input was naive CD4+ T cells from blood. CDR3 sequence: CASQAGPVQETQYF. CDR3 nucleotides: TGTGCCAGCCAAGCGGGACCCGTCCAAGAGACCCAGTACTTC.